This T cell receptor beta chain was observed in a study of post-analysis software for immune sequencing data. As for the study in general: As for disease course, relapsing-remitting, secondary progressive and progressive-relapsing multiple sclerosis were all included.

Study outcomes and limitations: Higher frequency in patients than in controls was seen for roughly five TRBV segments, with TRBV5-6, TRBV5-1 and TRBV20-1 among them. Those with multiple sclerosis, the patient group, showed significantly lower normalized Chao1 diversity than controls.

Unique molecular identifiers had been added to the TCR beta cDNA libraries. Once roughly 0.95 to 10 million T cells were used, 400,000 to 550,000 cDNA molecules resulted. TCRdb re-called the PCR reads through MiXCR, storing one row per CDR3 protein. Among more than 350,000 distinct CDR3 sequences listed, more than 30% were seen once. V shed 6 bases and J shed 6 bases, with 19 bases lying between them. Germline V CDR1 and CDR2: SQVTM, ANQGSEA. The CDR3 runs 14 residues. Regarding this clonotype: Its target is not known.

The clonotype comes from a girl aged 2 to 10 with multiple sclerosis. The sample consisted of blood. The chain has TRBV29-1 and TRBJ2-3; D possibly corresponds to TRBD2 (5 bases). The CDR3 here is CSVAQAGLGDTQYF. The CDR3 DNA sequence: TGCAGCGTCGCGCAGGCCGGACTTGGGGATACGCAGTATTTT.